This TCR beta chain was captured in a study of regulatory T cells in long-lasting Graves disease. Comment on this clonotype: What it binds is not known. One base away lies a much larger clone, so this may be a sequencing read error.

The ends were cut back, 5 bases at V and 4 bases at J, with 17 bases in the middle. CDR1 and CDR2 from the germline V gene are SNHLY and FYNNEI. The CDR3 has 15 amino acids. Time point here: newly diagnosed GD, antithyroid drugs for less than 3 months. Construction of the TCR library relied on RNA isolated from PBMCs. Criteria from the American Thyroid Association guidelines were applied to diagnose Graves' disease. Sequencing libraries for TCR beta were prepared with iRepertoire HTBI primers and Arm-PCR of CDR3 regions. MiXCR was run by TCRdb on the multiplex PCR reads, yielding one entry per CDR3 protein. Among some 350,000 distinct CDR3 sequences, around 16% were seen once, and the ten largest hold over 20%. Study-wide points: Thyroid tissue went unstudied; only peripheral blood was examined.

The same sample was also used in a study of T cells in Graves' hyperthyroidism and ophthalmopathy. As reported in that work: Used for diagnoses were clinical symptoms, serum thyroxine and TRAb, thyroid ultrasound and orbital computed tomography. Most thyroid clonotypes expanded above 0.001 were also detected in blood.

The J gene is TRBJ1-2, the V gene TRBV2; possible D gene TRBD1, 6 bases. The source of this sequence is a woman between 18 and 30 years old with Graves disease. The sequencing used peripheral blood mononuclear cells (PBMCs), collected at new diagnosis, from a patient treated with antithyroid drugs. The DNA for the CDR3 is TGTGCCAGCAGTTTAGGCAGGGGCCGCATCTATGGCTACACCTTC. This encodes CASSLGRGRIYGYTF.